This TCR beta chain stems from a study of blood T cell repertoires in COVID-19. Trimming cost V 1 base and J 6 bases; bases outside gene matches: 3. The CDR3 spans 15 residues. In germline, CDR1 is SNHLY, CDR2 FYNNEI. Only in-frame clones appear in the TCRdb table, and some are missing; sequencing was by immunoSEQ multiplex PCR. This sample has 250,000 to 300,000 clones, with about 89% found just once. This clone was observed a single time. This TCR was recovered from a human donor in a cohort exposed to, infected with or recovered from COVID-19 (not recorded which). The donor label of this sample is uncertain. Sequencing used PBMCs or T cells enriched from blood (not recorded which). This chain uses TRBV2 with TRBJ1-6; 7 bases fit TRBD1. The CDR3 protein is CASSEVAGGNSPLHF. CDR3 sequence (DNA): TGTGCCAGCAGTGAAGTTGCAGGGGGTAATTCACCCCTCCACTTT.